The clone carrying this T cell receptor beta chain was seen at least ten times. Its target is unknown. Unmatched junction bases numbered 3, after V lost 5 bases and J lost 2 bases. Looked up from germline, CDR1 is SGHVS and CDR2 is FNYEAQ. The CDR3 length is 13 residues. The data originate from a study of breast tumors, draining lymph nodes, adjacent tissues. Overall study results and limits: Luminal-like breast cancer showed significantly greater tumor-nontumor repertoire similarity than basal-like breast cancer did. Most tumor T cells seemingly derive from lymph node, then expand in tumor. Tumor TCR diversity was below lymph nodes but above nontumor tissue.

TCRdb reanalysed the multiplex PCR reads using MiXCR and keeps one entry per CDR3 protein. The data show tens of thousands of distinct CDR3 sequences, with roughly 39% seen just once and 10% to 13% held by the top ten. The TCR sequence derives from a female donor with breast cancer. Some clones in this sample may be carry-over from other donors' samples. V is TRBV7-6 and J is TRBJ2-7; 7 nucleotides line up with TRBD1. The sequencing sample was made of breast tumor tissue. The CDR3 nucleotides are TGTGCCAGCAGCATGGGACAGACCTACGAGCAGTACTTC. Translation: CASSMGQTYEQYF. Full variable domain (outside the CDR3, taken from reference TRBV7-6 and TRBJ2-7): GAGVSQSPRYKVTKRGQDVALRCDPISGHVSLYWYRQALGQGPEFLTYFNYEAQQDKSGLPNDRFSAERPEGSISTLTIQRTEQRDSAMYRCASSMGQTYEQYFGPGTRLTVT.